One sample yielded the 14 T cell receptor beta chains listed below, sequenced in a study of blood T cell repertoires in COVID-19. TCRdb's copy holds only in-frame clones and misses some; the assay was immunoSEQ multiplex PCR. The sample records hundreds of thousands of clones, around 91% being singletons. Source material: PBMCs or T cells enriched from blood (not recorded which). Receptors originate from a man between 18 and 29 years old who had recovered from COVID-19.

This clone was seen just once. V gene TRBV7-2 combines with J gene TRBJ2-3, with 8 bases identical to TRBD1. The junction had 11 bases not matched to a gene; V was cut back by 0 bases and J by 6 bases. The CDR3 length is 17 residues. In germline, CDR1 is SGHTA, CDR2 FQGNSA. This CDR3 reads CASSLAQGQGPRDTQYF. The CDR3, as DNA: TGTGCCAGCAGCTTAGCTCAAGGACAGGGCCCTCGGGATACGCAGTATTTT.

The genes are TRBV5-1 and TRBJ2-3; the D gene is possibly TRBD2 (6 bases). The germline V gene encodes CDR1 SGHRS and CDR2 YFSETQ. The germline V and J ends were trimmed by 2 bases and 2 bases, with 12 bases remaining between them. CDR3 length: 15 amino acids. The CDR3: CASSFSGDHTDTQYF. CDR3 bases: TGCGCCAGCAGCTTCTCGGGGGACCACACAGATACGCAGTATTTT.

The CDR3 coding sequence is TGCGCCAGCAGCTTCGAAATAAGGGGTTCACCCCTCCACTTT. Protein: CASSFEIRGSPLHF. This sequence joins TRBV5-1 and TRBJ1-6; possibly TRBD1 for D (5 bases). CDR1 SGHRS and CDR2 YFSETQ come from the germline V gene. Trimming removed 2 bases at V and 9 bases at J, with 12 bases between. CDR3 length: 14 residues.

The chain uses TRBV5-1 and TRBJ1-4, with D possibly being TRBD1 (5 bases). In germline, CDR1 is SGHRS, CDR2 YFSETQ. The length of the CDR3 is 15 residues. Trimming cost V 0 bases and J 5 bases, with 11 bases left between them. The CDR3 sequence is CASSLDVGGNEKLFF. In DNA form, the CDR3 reads TGCGCCAGCAGCTTGGATGTGGGGGGGAATGAAAAACTGTTTTTT.

The V call is TRBV7-8, the J call TRBJ2-1; 12 bases line up with TRBD2. The CDR3 covers 19 residues. Germline V CDR1 and CDR2: SGHVS, FQNEAQ. After removal of 6 bases from V and 2 bases from J, the junction contained 14 bases not matched to a gene. The CDR3 DNA follows: TGTGCCAGCAGACCTCTAGCGGGAGGGCCGAGTATCACCTACAATGAGCAGTTCTTC. Protein product: CASRPLAGGPSITYNEQFF.

The chain carries TRBV6-5 and TRBJ2-1; D is perhaps TRBD2 (6 bases). The CDR3 consists of 15 residues. Germline assignment: CDR1 MNHEY and CDR2 SVGAGI. V lost 6 bases to trimming and J lost 6 bases, with 18 bases between them. Here the CDR3 reads CASSLSGDLGNEQFF. The CDR3 region has the DNA TGTGCCAGCAGCCTATCGGGGGATCTGGGCAATGAGCAGTTCTTC.

This clone was seen a few times. The same CDR3 is also encoded by other DNA sequences in this sample. The rearrangement uses TRBV5-1 and TRBJ2-3; the D is unclear. V gave up 0 bases and J gave up 6 bases, with 5 bases separating them. Germline lookup yields CDR1 SGHRS and CDR2 YFSETQ. This CDR3 has 12 amino acids. The CDR3 sequence is CASSLGADTQYF. Written as DNA, the CDR3 is TGCGCCAGCAGCTTGGGCGCGGATACGCAGTATTTT.

The V and J genes are TRBV9 and TRBJ1-4, with 8 bases lining up with TRBD1. Germline V gene lookup returns CDR1 SGDLS and CDR2 YYNGEE. V was pared by 3 bases and J by 7 bases, with 11 bases of the junction left unmatched. The CDR3 loop spans 16 amino acids. This CDR3 reads CASSDPYGTGVEKLFF. Written as DNA, the CDR3 is TGTGCCAGCAGCGATCCATACGGGACAGGTGTTGAAAAACTGTTTTTT.

The J gene is TRBJ2-5, the V gene TRBV4-1; D perhaps matches TRBD1 (5 bases). The CDR3 has 15 amino acids. Trimming left V 0 bases short and J 3 bases short, with 11 bases between. Germline-derived CDR1 and CDR2 are MGHRA and YSYEKL. The CDR3 nucleotides are TGCGCCAGCAGCCAAGAGGGGCTCTGGGAAGAGACCCAGTACTTC. The encoded protein is CASSQEGLWEETQYF.

CDR3: CASSSLAGSYYEQYF. The CDR3, as DNA: TGCGCCAGCAGCTCACTAGCGGGGAGCTACTACGAGCAGTACTTC. The V call is TRBV5-1, the J call TRBJ2-7; 10 nucleotides align to TRBD2. V lost 3 bases and J lost 3; bases outside the gene matches: 6. The CDR3 loop spans 15 amino acids. The germline CDR1 and CDR2 sequences are SGHRS and YFSETQ.

V usage is TRBV11-2 and J usage is TRBJ2-7, with TRBD2 identical over 13 bases. This CDR3 is built from 19 residues. Germline assignment: CDR1 SGHAT and CDR2 FQNNGV. V shed 5 bases, J shed 5 bases, and the junction held 18 bases outside the gene matches. The CDR3 nucleotides read TGTGCCAGCAGCACCATTAGGACCGGGACTAGCGGGAAAGGGGACGAGCAGTACTTC. Protein: CASSTIRTGTSGKGDEQYF.

The rearrangement links TRBV3-1 (or the pseudogene TRBV3-2) to TRBJ2-1; TRBD2 matches 8 bases. Trimming cost V 3 bases and J 6 bases; bases outside gene matches: 13. Germline loops: CDR1 LGHDT, CDR2 YNNKEL (reference sequence). This CDR3 is 17 amino acids long. CDR3 sequence reads: CASSHDESGSWFNEQFF. The CDR3 DNA reads as TGTGCCAGCAGCCATGATGAAAGCGGGAGCTGGTTCAATGAGCAGTTCTTC.

Only one count was recorded for this clone. The chain recombines TRBV28 with TRBJ1-2; TRBD1 might be the D (5 bases). CDR3 size: 13 residues. Trimming removed 2 bases from V and 4 bases from J, with 8 bases in between. Per the germline V gene, CDR1 is MDHEN and CDR2 is SYDVKM. CDR3 DNA: TGTGCCAGCAGTTTACTGGACACCTATGGCTACACCTTC. It translates to CASSLLDTYGYTF.

CDR3 DNA: TGTGCCAGCAGCCGAGAGGAGGGTGCCCAGCATTTT. This codes for CASSREEGAQHF. The rearrangement uses TRBV7-9 and TRBJ1-5, with D unclear. V shed 5 bases and J shed 11 bases, with 13 bases lying between them. The CDR3 contains 12 residues. Germline lookup yields CDR1 SEHNR and CDR2 FQNEAQ (reference sequence).